This T cell receptor (beta chain) was recorded in a study of CD8 T cells in Susac syndrome (dated by TCRdb to between 2019 and 2020). For context, the study as a whole: Of the Susac syndrome patients who were sequenced, eight or nine were in clinical remission while roughly six had clinically active disease. At blood withdrawal, Susac syndrome patients were therapy-naive, treated with corticosteroids (with IVIg additionally given to some), or treated with IVIg alone. The study compared CD8+ T cell repertoire clonality among 11 to 12 healthy donors, approximately 14 Susac syndrome patients and some 16 multiple sclerosis patients. Repertoire sequencing was used to test whether CD8+ T cell activation and differentiation in Susac syndrome was antigen driven. What the authors observed across the whole study: Susac syndrome CD8+ repertoires showed clonal expansion, highest in CD8+ TEMRA cells and greater in clinically active than remitting patients. Roughly 17 and five Susac-specific public clones were found in the total CD8+ and CD8+ TEMRA repertoires, respectively. The TCR sequencing and HLA analysis was acknowledged to have included a relatively small number of individuals.

Of note for this clonotype: This receptor's antigen is unknown. Base qualities are missing; no much larger clone stands one base away.

High-throughput TCR beta sequencing profiled peripheral blood CD8+ and CD4+ T cells from healthy donors, Susac syndrome patients and multiple sclerosis patients. The Susac syndrome patients fulfilled recently defined diagnostic criteria for either definite or probable disease. Bulk CD8+ and CD4+ T cells were purified magnetically by negative isolation, whereas CD8+ TEMRA cells were enriched by FACS. Blood was collected in EDTA tubes and processed within 24 hours, with PBMCs isolated through density gradient centrifugation. PBMCs destined for TCR sequencing were cryopreserved in liquid nitrogen and later thawed in a 37 °C water bath. The sorted or isolated CD4+, CD8+ and CD8+ TEMRA cells reached a purity of at least 90%. The CDR3 goes from the cysteine to the phenylalanine over 15 residues. Left in the record is the CDR3 DNA by itself, 45 bases read in frame from the first base. From V the trimming removes 3 bases and from J it removes 10 bases, while the gene matches leave 5 bases of the junction unaccounted for. CDR1 SNHLY and CDR2 FYNNEI were looked up in the germline V gene.

RNA was extracted using the RNeasy kit, and roughly 0.5 to 1 microgram was reverse transcribed with random hexamers. The immunoSEQ multiplex PCR assay, which covers 54 Vbeta and 13 Jbeta segments, was used to amplify TCR beta CDR3 regions. Bias from PCR amplification was corrected by using a synthetic template baseline for primer optimization and for computational correction. Per the authors' processing: Reads were annotated to V, D and J genes per IMGT and analyzed with immunoSEQ Analyzer, keeping only productive sequences. To calculate clonality, Shannon entropy was normalized by log2 of the number of productive unique sequences and then subtracted from one. For each patient and control, public and private clones were evaluated within the 100 most prevalent clones. Susac-specific clones were defined as absent from healthy and MS cohorts, 850 to 1,300 published viral clones and other ImmuneACCESS disease sequences. The raw public data were reprocessed by TCRdb itself: fastp quality trimming at Q25, MiXCR clonotype calling, in-frame beta chains only. Identical CDR3 proteins give one entry, which carries the most common genes and DNA. These V and J calls originate from TCRdb's pipeline instead of the authors' own analysis. The sample table contains some 130,000 distinct CDR3 sequences; only one count was recorded for 85% to 95% of them. The top ten constitute about 0.18% of the sample.

The sample taken for sequencing was CD8+ T cells from PBMCs. The sequence is built from TRBV2 and TRBJ2-1; 14 of the junction bases match TRBD2. This TCR was sampled from a human donor with Susac syndrome. CDR3 reads: CASSDKGLAGVEQFF. Here is the DNA: TGTGCCAGCAGTGATAAGGGACTAGCGGGAGTCGAGCAGTTCTTC.